This entry lists 10 T cell receptor beta chains sequenced from one sample in a study of neurological immune-mediated disorders. TCRdb reanalysed the 5' RACE reads using MiXCR and keeps one entry per CDR3 protein. The sample includes some 14,000 distinct CDR3 sequences, more than 9% of them seen just once. Sequenced sample: PBMCs. These receptors were taken from a middle-aged woman in good health.

This clonotype was observed many times. J is TRBJ2-7 and V is TRBV7-8, with 8 nucleotides matching TRBD1. The CDR3 has 14 amino acids. Trimming took 5 bases from V and 3 from J; bases not matched to a gene: 6. Per the germline V gene, CDR1 is SGHVS and CDR2 is FQNEAQ. In DNA, the CDR3 is TGTGCCAGCAGCGCCCCGACAGGGGACTACGAGCAGTACTTC. Encoded protein: CASSAPTGDYEQYF.

Ten or more counts support this clonotype. The rearrangement uses TRBV2 and TRBJ2-2, with D possibly TRBD2 on 7 matching bases. The CDR3 extends over 14 amino acids. Germline CDR1 reads SNHLY; CDR2 reads FYNNEI. V dropped 3 bases and J dropped 10 bases, with 15 bases sitting between them. The CDR3 sequence: CASSDRGGREELFF. DNA for the CDR3: TGTGCCAGCAGTGATAGGGGGGGCCGCGAGGAGCTGTTTTTT.

In its sample, this clonotype was seen many times. The V and J genes are TRBV5-5 and TRBJ2-7, with a tentative D call TRBD1 (6 bases). CDR1 SGHKS and CDR2 YYEKEE come from the germline V gene (reference sequence). V was pared by 2 bases and J by 1 base, with 13 bases between. The CDR3 is made up of 15 amino acids. The CDR3 DNA reads as TGTGCCAGCAGCTTCCAGGGGTTGGGGTCCTACGAGCAGTACTTC. Translation gives CASSFQGLGSYEQYF.

This clonotype was found many times. At one boundary the junction diverges from the germline segment, which might be a read error. The genes are TRBV7-7 and TRBJ2-6, with no clear D. CDR3 size: 13 residues. Per the germline V gene, CDR1 is SSHAT and CDR2 is FNYEAQ (reference sequence). CDR3 DNA: TGTGCTAGCAGCCCTACAGTGGGCGACGTCCTGACTTTC. This gives the protein CASSPTVGDVLTF.

This clonotype was recorded many times. The chain is built from TRBV27 and TRBJ2-1; the D is unclear. V lost 3 bases to trimming and J lost 7 bases, with 7 bases between them. Germline assignment: CDR1 MNHEY and CDR2 SMNVEV (reference sequence). The CDR3 runs to 12 residues. The DNA of the CDR3 is TGTGCCAGCAGTTTCCTAGATAATGAGCAGTTCTTC. Translation: CASSFLDNEQFF.

This clonotype was seen at least ten times. The genes are TRBV5-1 and TRBJ2-1; 9 bases are shared with TRBD1. The junction had 17 bases not matched to a gene; V was cut back by 4 bases and J by 6 bases. This CDR3 region has 18 residues. The germline V gene encodes CDR1 SGHRS and CDR2 YFSETQ. Written as DNA, the CDR3 is TGCGCCAGCAGCGTTGACCCACCCGGGACAGGGAGGGGCAATGAGCAGTTCTTC. It is translated as CASSVDPPGTGRGNEQFF.

This clonotype was observed at least ten times. The V and J genes are TRBV10-2 and TRBJ1-6, with 9 bases that match TRBD1. Germline V CDR1 and CDR2: WSHSY, SAAADI. The CDR3 is made up of 17 amino acids. V trimming: 6 bases; J trimming: 6 bases; junction bases outside the gene matches: 12. CDR3: CASRTSGTGFFNSPLHF. The DNA for the CDR3 is TGCGCCAGCAGGACTTCCGGGACAGGGTTTTTTAATTCACCCCTCCACTTT.

This clonotype has at least ten counts. The chain uses TRBV27 and TRBJ1-2; D remains ambiguous. The length of the CDR3 is 13 residues. The germline CDR1 and CDR2 sequences are MNHEY and SMNVEV (reference sequence). The ends were cut back, 5 bases at V and 8 bases at J, with 15 bases in the middle. The CDR3 loop is CASSLTGREGYTF. The DNA for the CDR3 is TGTGCCAGCAGTCTAACGGGCCGGGAAGGCTACACCTTC.

This clonotype was recorded at least ten times. The J gene is TRBJ1-6, the V gene TRBV20-1; TRBD1 might be the D (5 bases). The CDR3 loop spans 14 amino acids. Germline V gene sequence: CDR1 DFQATT, CDR2 SNEGSKA (reference sequence). Trimming removed 5 bases at V and 7 bases at J, with 15 bases between. The CDR3 loop is CSARMGGGNSPLHF. The CDR3 nucleotides read TGCAGTGCTCGGATGGGGGGGGGAAATTCACCCCTCCACTTT.

This clonotype appeared many times. The chain employs TRBV11-2 and TRBJ2-7; D gene ambiguous. V shed 3 bases and J shed 4 bases, with 10 bases lying between them. Germline CDR1 and CDR2: SGHAT and FQNNGV. The CDR3 is 13 residues long. The CDR3 DNA is TGTGCCAGCAGCTTCTATACGGGTTACGAGCAGTACTTC. This gives the protein CASSFYTGYEQYF.